The subject of this entry is one TCR beta chain. This sample stems from a study of T cell responses to AZD1222 COVID-19 vaccine. Repertoires were generated with immunoSEQ multiplex PCR, while TCRdb's copy carries only in-frame clones and drops some. The sample holds 90,000 to 150,000 clones, 85% to 90% seen once. The sequence came from an adult in good health. Sequencing used peripheral blood, obtained on day 0 of AZD1222 vaccination.

In DNA, the CDR3 is TGTGCCAGCAGCTTAGGGGGTCGGCTCCGCGAGCAGTACTTC. It translates to CASSLGGRLREQYF. V gene TRBV11-2 combines with J gene TRBJ2-7; D gene uncertain. Trimming removed 1 base from V and 6 bases from J, with 13 bases in between. Germline-derived CDR1 and CDR2 are SGHAT and FQNNGV. CDR3 length equals 14 residues.